This is a list of T cell receptor beta chains from one sample in a study of cytomegalovirus exposure and HLA in healthy donors. Here immunoSEQ multiplex PCR was the method, and the copy in TCRdb shows in-frame clones only, minus some. Seen here are 150,000 or so clones, 70% to 80% observed once, and the top ten hold around 2.3%. Sequences were obtained from PBMCs. Every receptor here comes from a young man in good health and CMV-seronegative. The CDR3 runs from the conserved cysteine through the conserved F or W. Fields, in order: V gene, CDR3 length, D gene, clone size, J gene, CDR3 protein, CDR3 DNA. The D gene is left open where the match is weak. The listing skips clone size in some rows; elsewhere it reads once, few, many or a size class.

TRBV15	16	TRBD1	-	TRBJ2-7	CATSSPKDREYDKQYF	TGTGCCACCAGCAGTCCCAAGGACAGGGAGTATGACAAGCAGTACTTC
TRBV9	15	-	-	TRBJ1-5	CASSVGQGLNQPQHF	TGTGCCAGCAGCGTAGGCCAGGGACTAAATCAGCCCCAGCATTTT
TRBV7-2	13	TRBD1	-	TRBJ2-1	CASSEGQFNEQFF	TGTGCCAGCAGCGAGGGACAGTTCAATGAGCAGTTCTTC
TRBV19	17	TRBD2	-	TRBJ2-2	CASSMARRAGGFGELFF	TGTGCCAGTAGTATGGCCCGTAGAGCGGGGGGGTTCGGGGAGCTGTTTTTT
TRBV7-2	16	TRBD2	-	TRBJ2-3	CASSLVAGGRANTQYF	TGTGCCAGCAGCTTAGTAGCGGGGGGGCGGGCGAATACGCAGTATTTT
TRBV6-1	13	-	once	TRBJ2-6	CAGRGSGANVLTF	TGTGCCGGCCGCGGTTCGGGGGCCAACGTCCTGACTTTC
TRBV5-4	13	-	-	TRBJ2-5	CVVTRQDQETQYF	TGTGTCGTAACCAGACAGGACCAAGAGACCCAGTACTTC
TRBV4-3	16	TRBD1	-	TRBJ1-2	CASSQDQHRGGNGYTF	TGCGCCAGCAGCCAAGATCAGCACAGGGGGGGAAATGGCTACACCTTC
TRBV5-1	15	-	-	TRBJ1-6	CASSLGGGGNSPLHF	TGCGCCAGCAGCTTGGGGGGGGGTGGGAATTCACCCCTCCACTTT
TRBV19	16	-	-	TRBJ1-5	CASSITRPGGNQPQHF	TGTGCCAGTAGCATAACGAGGCCGGGGGGCAATCAGCCCCAGCATTTT
TRBV7-9	14	TRBD1	few	TRBJ1-3	CASSLGQPTSPIYF	TGTGCCAGCAGTTTGGGACAGCCAACCTCCCCCATATATTTT
TRBV9	16	TRBD2	-	TRBJ2-3	CASSGSLAVHTDTQYF	TGTGCCAGCAGCGGCTCACTAGCGGTCCACACAGATACGCAGTATTTT
TRBV15	15	-	few	TRBJ2-5	CATSRSRSGQETQYF	TGTGCCACCAGCAGATCCCGTAGCGGCCAAGAGACCCAGTACTTC
TRBV13	15	TRBD1	-	TRBJ1-4	CASSPGTGGTEKLFF	TGTGCCAGCAGCCCCGGAACAGGGGGCACCGAAAAACTGTTTTTT
TRBV6-1	15	-	once	TRBJ1-3	CASSEAPGSGNTIYF	TGTGCCAGCAGTGAAGCGCCAGGCTCTGGAAACACCATATATTTT
TRBV30	13	TRBD1	-	TRBJ2-3	CATGTGLRDTQYF	TGTGCCACCGGGACAGGTCTAAGGGATACGCAGTATTTT
TRBV27	13	TRBD1	-	TRBJ1-2	CASSPGGVKGYTF	TGTGCCAGCAGCCCAGGGGGCGTAAAAGGCTACACCTTC
TRBV5-6	18	TRBD1	-	TRBJ1-2	CASSLGQGAGTGKGGYTF	TGTGCCAGCAGCTTGGGACAGGGGGCTGGTACGGGTAAGGGTGGCTACACCTTC
TRBV19	13	-	-	TRBJ1-1	CASKVVGQGEAFF	TGTGCCAGTAAGGTCGTGGGGCAGGGTGAAGCTTTCTTT
TRBV6-5	11	-	few	TRBJ2-1	CASSSAHIYFF	TGTGCCAGCAGTTCCGCCCATATCTATTTCTTC
TRBV28	17	TRBD1	-	TRBJ2-6	CASSPPTGGDGANVLTF	TGTGCCAGCAGTCCCCCGACAGGGGGAGATGGGGCCAACGTCCTGACTTTC
TRBV19	17	TRBD1	few	TRBJ1-1	CASLKSGTGRGPTEAFF	TGTGCCAGTCTTAAGTCCGGGACAGGGAGAGGGCCAACTGAAGCTTTCTTT
TRBV30	12	-	-	TRBJ2-7	CAWSPLTYEQYF	TGTGCCTGGAGTCCACTTACCTACGAGCAGTACTTC
TRBV6-5	15	-	-	TRBJ1-1	CASSSGVGMNTEAFF	TGTGCCAGCTCCTCAGGGGTGGGAATGAACACTGAAGCTTTCTTT
TRBV7-6	14	TRBD1	-	TRBJ2-7	CASSPLGQAYEQYF	TGTGCCAGCAGCCCACTAGGACAGGCCTACGAGCAGTACTTC
TRBV13	12	-	few	TRBJ1-1	CASSTREGGAFF	TGTGCCAGCAGCACCAGGGAGGGGGGAGCTTTCTTT
TRBV28	15	TRBD1	-	TRBJ1-4	CASSPTGTGGEKLFF	TGTGCCAGCAGTCCGACCGGGACAGGGGGTGAAAAACTGTTTTTT
TRBV6-6	14	TRBD1	-	TRBJ1-1	CASTVDREGTEAFF	TGTGCCAGCACCGTGGACAGGGAGGGGACTGAAGCTTTCTTT
TRBV28	14	-	-	TRBJ1-5	CASSVDSANQPQHF	TGTGCCAGCAGTGTTGACAGCGCCAATCAGCCCCAGCATTTT
TRBV28	15	-	-	TRBJ1-1	CASSLYLGTGTEAFF	TGCGCCAGCAGTTTATACTTGGGGACTGGCACTGAAGCTTTCTTT
TRBV5-1	16	TRBD1	-	TRBJ1-1	CASSWGQGVGNTEAFF	TGCGCCAGCAGCTGGGGACAGGGGGTCGGGAACACTGAAGCTTTCTTT
TRBV5-5	14	TRBD1	-	TRBJ1-1	CASLIQGANTEAFF	TGTGCCAGTCTCATACAGGGGGCCAATACTGAAGCTTTCTTT
TRBV7-9	13	-	few	TRBJ1-1	CASSLDPGTEAFF	TGTGCCAGCAGCTTAGACCCGGGGACTGAAGCTTTCTTT
TRBV2	14	TRBD1	-	TRBJ1-4	CASSVDRGREELFF	TGTGCCAGCAGCGTGGACAGGGGAAGAGAAGAACTGTTTTTT
TRBV7-9	15	-	-	TRBJ1-4	CASSPGTTLNEKLFF	TGTGCCAGCAGCCCCGGGACAACCTTAAATGAAAAACTGTTTTTT
TRBV7-9	15	TRBD1	-	TRBJ2-1	CASTGPGQGGDEQFF	TGTGCCAGCACAGGCCCGGGACAGGGGGGCGATGAGCAGTTCTTC
TRBV28	13	-	-	TRBJ1-3	CATTDHSGNTIYF	TGTGCCACCACAGACCACTCTGGAAACACCATATATTTT